The source of this T cell receptor beta chain is a study of T cells after yellow fever vaccination. Trimming removed 5 bases from V and 6 bases from J, with 12 bases in between. The CDR3 contains 13 residues. Germline values: CDR1 SGHTA, CDR2 FQGNSA. TCRdb used MiXCR to reprocess the 5' RACE reads, holding one entry per CDR3 protein. The data contain 450,000 to 550,000 distinct CDR3 sequences, 21% of them singletons. The sample holds many counts of this clonotype. This TCR derives from a man younger than 30 who received the YFV17D yellow fever vaccine. The sample in question was PBMCs, obtained 21 days after the first yellow fever vaccination. The chain combines TRBV7-2 with TRBJ2-3, with D perhaps matching TRBD1 (6 bases). In DNA form, the CDR3 reads TGTGCCAGCAGCCCGAGACAGGTCGATACGCAGTATTTT. Translated, it gives CASSPRQVDTQYF.